A selection of T cell receptor beta chains follows, all from one sample in a study of control samples from healthy donors and cancer patients. Profiled with immunoSEQ multiplex PCR; TCRdb holds only in-frame clones, not every one. The data show roughly 140,000 clones, with about 93% seen just once and around 2.4% held by the top ten. Input material: blood. The receptor source for this set is a man aged 45-60 years in good health. Each CDR3 is given with its conserved first and last residue. A D gene is named only where the DNA matches it firmly. Only part of the rows carry a size: once, few, many, or a class if the clone is expanded.

V	D	size	length	J	CDR3	DNA
TRBV5-1	NA	NA	14	TRBJ1-2	CASSPGFGEYGYTF	TGCGCCAGCAGCCCAGGGTTTGGTGAATATGGCTACACCTTC
TRBV11-2	NA	NA	15	TRBJ2-7	CASSLVGTSPYEQYF	TGTGCCAGCAGCTTAGTGGGGACAAGTCCCTACGAGCAGTACTTC
TRBV4-1	NA	NA	16	TRBJ1-5	CASSQVGQGRNQPQHF	TGCGCCAGCAGCCAAGTAGGGCAGGGCCGCAATCAGCCCCAGCATTTT
TRBV6-5	TRBD2	NA	15	TRBJ2-1	CASSAATSGLNEQFF	TGTGCCAGCAGCGCCGCGACTAGCGGACTAAATGAGCAGTTCTTC
TRBV27	NA	NA	13	TRBJ1-2	CASSTPSGRGYTF	TGTGCCAGCAGTACTCCCAGCGGGCGGGGCTACACCTTC
TRBV5-8	TRBD2	once	15	TRBJ2-5	CASSPSGDPAETQYF	TGTGCCAGCAGCCCCAGCGGGGACCCCGCCGAGACCCAGTACTTC
TRBV4-1	NA	few	13	TRBJ1-3	CASSQGEADTIYF	TGCGCCAGCAGCCAAGGGGAGGCGGACACCATATATTTT
TRBV4-1	NA	NA	15	TRBJ1-1	CASQPTWGADTEAFF	TGCGCCAGCCAGCCAACTTGGGGCGCGGACACTGAAGCTTTCTTT
TRBV6-1	TRBD2	NA	18	TRBJ2-7	CASSESKSVGGRDYEQYF	TGTGCCAGCAGTGAATCTAAGTCGGTGGGAGGGAGGGACTACGAGCAGTACTTC
TRBV25-1	NA	NA	14	TRBJ2-7	CASSERLGGYEQYF	TGTGCCAGCAGTGAGAGGCTAGGAGGCTACGAGCAGTACTTC
TRBV27	NA	NA	17	TRBJ2-3	CASSPLTLADRTDTQYF	TGTGCCAGCAGTCCACTTACCCTCGCGGACCGCACAGATACGCAGTATTTT
TRBV6-5	NA	NA	16	TRBJ1-5	CASSYSMVAGGQPQHF	TGTGCCAGCAGTTACTCGATGGTCGCCGGAGGTCAGCCCCAGCATTTT
TRBV7-2	NA	NA	13	TRBJ1-4	CASSLAAVEKLFF	TGTGCCAGCAGCTTAGCGGCAGTAGAAAAACTGTTTTTT
TRBV19	NA	NA	16	TRBJ2-1	CASSIRLQSSYNEQFF	TGTGCCAGTAGTATTCGGCTACAGAGCTCCTACAATGAGCAGTTCTTC
TRBV15	TRBD2	NA	18	TRBJ2-3	CATSRDFSGRARIDTQYF	TGTGCCACCAGCAGAGATTTCAGCGGGAGGGCCCGTATAGATACGCAGTATTTT
TRBV6-2/TRBV6-3	NA	NA	12	TRBJ1-2	CASSYTGGSYTF	TGTGCCAGCAGTTACACCGGGGGTAGCTACACCTTC
TRBV28	NA	NA	13	TRBJ2-7	CASATGSPYEQYF	TGTGCCAGCGCGACGGGATCTCCCTACGAGCAGTACTTC
TRBV18	TRBD2	NA	16	TRBJ2-1	CASSLLGAGAYNEQFF	TGTGCCAGCTCACTACTCGGAGCGGGGGCCTACAATGAGCAGTTCTTC
TRBV7-9	NA	once	13	TRBJ1-5	CASSRTSNQPQHF	TGTGCCAGCAGCCGTACTAGCAATCAGCCCCAGCATTTT
TRBV3-1/TRBV3-2	TRBD2	NA	14	TRBJ2-7	CASSRLAGPYEQYF	TGTGCCAGCAGCCGACTAGCGGGGCCCTACGAGCAGTACTTC
TRBV24-1	NA	NA	12	TRBJ1-2	CATSQGNYGYTF	TGTGCCACCAGCCAGGGGAACTATGGCTACACCTTC
TRBV6-5	TRBD1	NA	15	TRBJ2-3	CASRPQGVSTDTQYF	TGTGCCAGCAGGCCCCAGGGGGTTAGCACAGATACGCAGTATTTT
TRBV25-1	NA	NA	14	TRBJ2-3	CASSEAQVRDTQYF	TGTGCCAGCAGTGAGGCCCAAGTTAGGGATACGCAGTATTTT
TRBV6-2/TRBV6-3	NA	once	15	TRBJ2-3	CASSPRRLLTDTQYF	TGTGCCAGCAGTCCCCGGAGACTGCTCACAGATACGCAGTATTTT
TRBV29-1	NA	NA	11	TRBJ1-1	CSGDPASEAFF	TGCAGCGGGGACCCTGCGTCTGAAGCTTTCTTT
TRBV28	NA	NA	15	TRBJ1-3	CASLLSLYSGNTIYF	TGTGCCAGCCTACTATCCTTGTACTCTGGAAACACCATATATTTT
TRBV12-1	NA	NA	20	TRBJ2-2	CASSHKYCWAPTIFTGELFF	TGTGCCAGCAGCCATAAGTATTGTTGGGCCCCAACAATTTTCACCGGGGAGCTGTTTTTT
TRBV2	NA	NA	13	TRBJ1-4	CASQGRSNEKLFF	TGTGCCAGCCAGGGACGGTCTAATGAAAAACTGTTTTTT
TRBV28	NA	NA	13	TRBJ1-5	CASSTGGNQPQHF	TGTGCCAGCAGTACAGGAGGCAATCAGCCCCAGCATTTT
TRBV12-2	NA	NA	15	TRBJ2-7	CASRLASGGGYEQYF	TGTGCAAGTCGCTTAGCGTCGGGAGGGGGCTACGAGCAGTACTTC
TRBV7-2	TRBD2	NA	15	TRBJ2-7	CASSYTSGSFYEQYF	TGTGCCAGCAGCTATACTAGCGGGAGTTTCTACGAGCAGTACTTC
TRBV28	TRBD1	NA	13	TRBJ2-3	CASRAGGADTQYF	TGTGCCAGCAGGGCAGGGGGCGCAGATACGCAGTATTTT
TRBV29-1	NA	once	12	TRBJ2-3	CSVDGGTDTQYF	TGCAGCGTTGACGGCGGCACAGATACGCAGTATTTT
TRBV28	TRBD1	NA	15	TRBJ2-7	CASSKGGTGAYEQYF	TGTGCCAGCAGCAAGGGCGGGACAGGGGCTTACGAGCAGTACTTC
TRBV12-1	NA	NA	15	TRBJ1-1	CASSVTTGPHTEAFF	TGTGCCAGCAGCGTTACGACAGGTCCGCACACTGAAGCTTTCTTT
TRBV7-7	NA	NA	14	TRBJ1-1	CASSQGQGDTEAFF	TGTGCTAGCAGCCAAGGGCAAGGCGACACTGAAGCTTTCTTT
TRBV14	TRBD2	NA	15	TRBJ2-5	CASSQRLAGVETQYF	TGTGCCAGCAGCCAGCGACTAGCGGGAGTAGAGACCCAGTACTTC